This TCR beta chain was identified in a study of long-term antiretroviral therapy in people with HIV. Study-wide findings and caveats: Blood dating 2004 to 2017 may reflect older ART regimens. There were no data on ART adherence, viral resistance or therapy changes, a gap that limits inferences about post-ART repertoire changes.

Before DNA extraction, about 1-10 million cryopreserved PBMC were held in the samples. Notes on this clone: What it binds is not known.

Trimming at V came to 4 bases and at J to 5 bases, leaving 8 bases not matched to a gene. Germline V gene data show CDR1 as MNHEY and CDR2 as SVGAGI. This CDR3 is 14 amino acids long. Researchers report immunoSEQ v3.0 was run at survey level. The table came from immunoSEQ multiplex PCR; TCRdb's copy has only in-frame clones and leaves some out. The sample carries 15,000 or so clones, 88% recorded once. This sequence originates from a man aged 35 to 55 with HIV. The chain uses TRBV6-5 and TRBJ2-7, with 7 bases lining up with TRBD1. The sample was unsorted PBMCs, taken 6.2 years after starting antiretroviral therapy. In DNA, the CDR3 is TGTGCCAGCAGTTTCTCGTCGACAGGGCACGAGCAGTACTTC. Translating gives CASSFSSTGHEQYF.